The T cell receptor (beta chain) described here comes from a study of neurological immune-mediated disorders. Germline values: CDR1 SGHRS, CDR2 YFSETQ. V was clipped by 4 bases and J by 6 bases; unmatched bases: 10. The CDR3 sequence is 14 residues long. A 10-nucleotide random UMI tagged transcripts in template-switch 5'RACE cDNA synthesis. TCRdb analysed the 5' RACE reads with MiXCR anew, one entry per CDR3 protein. The sample has about 25,000 distinct CDR3 sequences, 3.3% seen once. Findings of the study overall: Multiple sclerosis patients had less TCR clonal expansion than even healthy controls, unlike HTLV-1-associated myelopathy. None of the CDR3 amino acid sequences in expanded clones turned up in more than one subject, which points to private repertoires in all groups. On phylogenetic grouping, the repertoires of 18 of 34 multiple sclerosis patients fell within one related-CDR3 cluster, constituting a possible signature.

This clonotype was seen at least ten times. Its matching antigen is unknown. The TCR was taken from a woman younger than 45 with multiple sclerosis. The material sequenced was PBMCs. The rearrangement joins TRBV5-1 to TRBJ2-7, with 7 bases identical to TRBD1. The CDR3 protein is CASSPFGQVGEQYF. In DNA, the CDR3 is TGCGCCAGCAGCCCCTTCGGACAGGTGGGCGAGCAGTACTTC.